Included here is one TCR beta chain sequence, with context. The CDR3 totals 15 residues. The J segment lost 3 bases and the V segment lost 3 bases, leaving 9 bases of the junction unmatched. Germline V gene sequence: CDR1 SGHRS, CDR2 YFSETQ. This sample was taken from a study of blood T cell repertoires in COVID-19. Study-level background: Samples representing acute and convalescent COVID-19 were sourced from the United States, Italy and Spain.

Authors' methods: It was from reference gene primer amplification that nucleated cell counts were estimated. The method was immunoSEQ multiplex PCR; TCRdb's version includes in-frame clones alone and lacks a portion of them. V, J and clone size derive from that table, while D and trimming were established from the DNA sequence. The sample records tens of thousands of clones, approximately 86% being singletons. The specimen sequenced was peripheral blood. The receptor's source is a woman aged 55-69 years with acute or convalescent COVID-19. This chain joins TRBV5-1 and TRBJ2-7; 7 bases are shared with TRBD2. CDR3 region: CASSSGSGYDYEQYF. The CDR3 DNA reads as TGCGCCAGCAGCTCGGGTAGCGGGTATGACTACGAGCAGTACTTC. The whole variable domain, remainder taken from reference TRBV5-1 and TRBJ2-7, is KAGVTQTPRYLIKTRGQQVTLSCSPISGHRSVSWYQQTPGQGLQFLFEYFSETQRNKGNFPGRFSGRQFSNSRSEMNVSTLELGDSALYLCASSSGSGYDYEQYFGPGTRLTVT.